The clone carrying this T cell receptor (beta chain) has only a few counts. This sample's TCRbeta library carried unique molecular identifier barcodes. TCRdb itself ran the PCR reads through MiXCR, one entry per CDR3 protein. Of some 340,000 distinct CDR3 sequences listed, 10% were seen once; the top ten hold 2% to 3%. This entry is derived from a study of T-cell reconstitution after alpha-beta-depleted transplantation in children. Germline V CDR1 and CDR2: SGHKS, YYEKEE (reference sequence). Trimming removed 0 bases from V and 1 base from J, with 10 bases in between. This CDR3 has 15 amino acids. Sequencing was performed on PBMCs from the stem cell graft donor, taken from the stem cell graft. The TCR sequence derives from a human donor who donated a stem cell graft to a child with acute lymphoblastic leukemia. The J gene is TRBJ1-2, the V gene TRBV5-5, with no clear D. The CDR3 coding sequence is TGTGCCAGCAGCTTGGTCGACTATATTAACTATGGCTACACCTTC. This translates into CASSLVDYINYGYTF.